This record concerns one T cell receptor (beta chain) sequence. The antigen it recognizes is unknown. Qualities for individual bases were not recorded, and no much larger clone is one base off. The immunoSEQ platform was used for deep TCRbeta sequencing. In the original analysis: Only productive rearrangements were exported from the immunoSEQ Analyzer for downstream analysis. A two-sided binomial test with a Bonferroni-corrected P below 0.01 was used to call clones that significantly expanded or contracted between timepoints. T cell phenotypes were assigned to bulk TCRbeta clonotypes by matching to single-cell RNA+TCR-seq clones sharing the same TCRbeta sequence. Clone enrichment in tumor was computed as tumor frequency divided by PBMC frequency from bulk TCR sequencing. GLIPH was used to group TCRs into specificity groups, clusters of distinct TCRs likely recognizing common antigens via shared CDR3 motifs. TCRdb provides this immuneACCESS table in a form limited to in-frame rearrangements. Some clones are lacking; in checked studies, under half of them reflect an unresolved V gene, and why the rest are absent is not known. That table furnishes V, J and clone size, whereas the DNA furnished D and trimming. Within this sample are around 4,900 clones, with 50% to 70% of them counted one time only. 15% of the sample comes from the top ten.

The sample belongs to a study of T cells in tumors after PD-1 blockade (dated by TCRdb to about 2019). Looking at the study overall: Prior checkpoint blockade, systemic immunosuppressant use, and recent radiotherapy or other anti-cancer therapy within 4 weeks were grounds for patient exclusion. Treatment consisted of either cemiplimab 350 mg every 2 weeks or pembrolizumab 200 mg every 3 weeks. Some patients also continued taking vismodegib 150 mg daily during anti-PD-1 treatment. Tumor samples averaged 26,066 TCR templates (range about 500-99,264) and thousands of unique clonotypes, roughly 22-fold deeper than single-cell TCR sequencing. Paired single-cell RNA and TCR sequencing was done in the study on site-matched tumors from patients with BCC or SCC, both before and after anti-PD-1 therapy. RECIST version 1.1 was the standard used to evaluate clinical response. Here is what the overall study found, with its caveats: Exhausted CD8+ clones expanded after therapy were mostly novel clonotypes undetected pre-treatment, suggesting clonal replacement rather than reinvigoration of pre-existing clones. The source of novel T cell clones was not identified, and lymphoid organs or rare unexpanded clones within the tumor or the tumor periphery could be included among the possible sources. Clonal replacement was seen only when comparing pre- and post-treatment samples and not when comparing two pre-treatment samples, which argues against artifacts from biopsy timing or location. About two fifths of tumor TCR clonotypes were detected in blood, and some novel exhausted tumor clones were observed in pre-treatment blood, which was taken as suggesting peripheral recruitment.

The sample's time point label is to be understood as: after anti-PD-1 therapy. Site-matched tumor biopsies were taken from the same primary tumor before and after PD-1 blockade. Genomic DNA extracted from tumor biopsies or peripheral blood was used for bulk TCRbeta sequencing, with input ranging from 616 ng to 6,004 ng. Bulk TCRbeta sequencing was performed on remaining biopsy material to increase sensitivity for rare clonotypes compared with single-cell TCR sequencing. Every patient had histologically proven advanced or metastatic basal or squamous cell carcinoma and was a poor candidate for surgical resection. Of the roughly 10 patients making up the basal cell carcinoma cohort, roughly eight underwent bulk tumor TCR sequencing. Fresh biopsies came from the site of the primary tumor, and part of the tissue was kept in RNAlater for exome and bulk TCR sequencing. The CDR3 covers 16 residues, taking in both the cysteine and the phenylalanine. Of all the DNA, just the CDR3 is kept, 48 bases in frame from base 1. V and J are trimmed by 0 bases and 6 bases, and the gene matches miss 5 bases of the junction. The CDR1 and CDR2 encoded by the germline V gene (reference sequence) are LGHDT and YNNKEL.

The TCR comes from a human donor with basal cell carcinoma. The V and J segments used are TRBV3-1 (or the pseudogene TRBV3-2) and TRBJ2-1, and 10 junction bases match TRBD1. The material was tumor tissue, obtained after anti-PD-1 treatment. The CDR3 region has the sequence CASSQEGQGPSNEQFF. The DNA is as follows: TGTGCCAGCAGCCAAGAGGGACAGGGGCCCAGCAATGAGCAGTTCTTC.